Presented here are 18 T cell receptor beta chains from one specimen sequenced in a study of response to subunit inactivated influenza vaccine. TCRdb re-derived calls from the RT-PCR reads in MiXCR, one entry per CDR3 protein. This table has around 530,000 distinct CDR3 sequences, 16% appearing once. Here the sequenced sample was CD4+ T cells sorted from PBMCs, taken around 25 months after vaccination. The receptor set was obtained from a man in his fifties or sixties who received an inactivated influenza vaccine.

The V and J genes are TRBV12-3 or TRBV12-4 and TRBJ2-3; the match to TRBD2 covers 8 bases. J lost 4 bases, V lost 3 bases, and 3 bases had no gene match. The CDR3 consists of 14 residues. This CDR3 is CASSFGGGPDTQYF. The CDR3, as DNA: TGTGCCAGCAGTTTCGGGGGGGGCCCAGATACGCAGTATTTT.

The J gene is TRBJ2-7, the V gene TRBV5-4, with D perhaps given as TRBD1 or TRBD2 (5 bases each). Germline CDR1 SGHNT, CDR2 YYREEE (reference sequence). This CDR3 has 14 amino acids. The V gene lost 4 bases and the J gene lost 5 bases, with 16 bases spanning the gap. CDR3 protein: CASSPGRGRNEQYF. The CDR3 DNA sequence: TGTGCCAGCAGCCCGGGAAGGGGCCGAAACGAGCAGTACTTC.

The chain is built from TRBV25-1 and TRBJ1-1, with 7 positions matching TRBD1. The V and J ends lost 5 bases and 10 bases, in that order; junction bases with no gene match: 7. The germline gives CDR1 MGHDK, CDR2 SYGVNS. This CDR3 has 12 amino acids. The CDR3 bases are TGTGCCAGCAGTCCTCCGGACAGGCGAGCTTTCTTT. Residues: CASSPPDRRAFF.

This sequence joins TRBV12-3 or TRBV12-4 and TRBJ2-7; D may correspond to TRBD1 or TRBD2 (6 bases each). The CDR3 sequence is 12 residues long. Deletions cut 3 bases from V and 6 bases from J, with 9 bases between. The CDR3 DNA reads as TGTGCCAGCAGTTTTGAGGGGGGCGAGCAGTACTTC. Translated: CASSFEGGEQYF.

The genes are TRBV5-1 and TRBJ1-6; no clear D gene. Germline loops: CDR1 SGHRS, CDR2 YFSETQ. The CDR3 consists of 12 residues. Trimming took off 4 bases at V and 9 bases at J, with 8 bases between the two ends. The CDR3: CASSPEGSPLHF. The CDR3 DNA follows: TGCGCCAGCAGCCCAGAGGGTTCACCCCTCCACTTT. The full variable domain, with the rest looked up from reference TRBV5-1 and TRBJ1-6, is KAGVTQTPRYLIKTRGQQVTLSCSPISGHRSVSWYQQTPGQGLQFLFEYFSETQRNKGNFPGRFSGRQFSNSRSEMNVSTLELGDSALYLCASSPEGSPLHFGNGTRLTVT.

The chain has TRBV3-1 and TRBJ2-2; possible D gene TRBD2, 5 bases. CDR1 is LGHDT and CDR2 is YNNKEL in the germline V gene (reference sequence). This CDR3 has 15 residues. Trimming took 1 base from V and 6 from J, leaving 12 bases between them. CDR3 sequence reads: CASSQGPLAPGELFF. In nucleotides, the CDR3 is TGTGCCAGCAGCCAAGGACCCCTAGCTCCCGGGGAGCTGTTTTTT.

The chain couples TRBV20-1 to TRBJ1-1; 9 bases align to TRBD1. V was clipped by 5 bases and J by 1 base; unmatched bases: 5. Per germline, CDR1 DFQATT and CDR2 SNEGSKA (reference sequence). The CDR3 runs to 14 residues. This CDR3 is CSAFKTGGNTEAFF. CDR3 DNA: TGCAGTGCTTTCAAGACAGGGGGGAACACTGAAGCTTTCTTT.

The J gene is TRBJ2-7, the V gene TRBV20-1; D is ambiguous. The germline V and J ends were trimmed by 7 bases and 6 bases, with 10 bases remaining between them. Germline V lookup: CDR1 DFQATT, CDR2 SNEGSKA (reference sequence). CDR3 length equals 10 residues. Here the CDR3 reads CSDSIPEQYF. CDR3 coding DNA: TGCAGTGATAGTATCCCCGAGCAGTACTTC.

This clonotype has only a few counts. V usage is TRBV5-1 and J usage is TRBJ1-1; TRBD1 aligns across 9 bases. In germline, CDR1 is SGHRS, CDR2 YFSETQ. V lost 4 bases, J lost 8 bases, and 9 bases stayed unmatched. The CDR3 spans 14 residues. The CDR3 region is CASSIQGQGSEAFF. The CDR3 bases are TGCGCCAGCAGCATACAGGGACAGGGAAGCGAAGCTTTCTTT.

This clonotype occurred a few times. The chain uses TRBV6-1 and TRBJ1-1; 9 bases line up with TRBD1. CDR3 length equals 14 residues. CDR1 is MNHNS and CDR2 is SASEGT in the germline V gene. J lost 6 bases, V lost 7 bases, and 9 bases had no gene match. The CDR3 here is CASKDRGLLPEAFF. CDR3 in DNA: TGTGCCAGCAAAGACAGGGGGTTATTGCCTGAAGCTTTCTTT.

The rearrangement links TRBV7-2 to TRBJ2-1, with 7 bases aligning to TRBD1. The V segment lost 5 bases and the J segment 7 bases; nucleotides outside the gene matches: 8. The CDR3 covers 14 residues. The V gene's germline CDR1 is SGHTA and CDR2 FQGNSA. CDR3 sequence (DNA): TGTGCCAGCAGCCCAGGAAAGGGGGCGAATGAGCAGTTCTTC. It yields the protein CASSPGKGANEQFF.

J is TRBJ1-2 and V is TRBV6-1; D is ambiguous. CDR1 and CDR2 (germline): MNHNS, SASEGT. The ends were cut back, 0 bases at V and 3 bases at J, with 5 bases in the middle. The CDR3 has 13 amino acids. The DNA for the CDR3 is TGTGCCAGCAGTGAAGCTGGGGACTATGGCTACACCTTC. Amino acids: CASSEAGDYGYTF.

This chain joins TRBV29-1 and TRBJ1-2; D is unresolved. The CDR3 spans 14 residues. From germline, CDR1 is SQVTM and CDR2 ANQGSEA. Trimming took 0 bases from V and 8 from J, leaving 16 bases between them. The CDR3 region has the DNA TGCAGCGTTGAAGAAGGGCGGGCCCGAGGGGGCTACACCTTC. Residues: CSVEEGRARGGYTF.

This chain connects TRBV28 to TRBJ2-1, with D perhaps matching TRBD1 (6 bases). The CDR3 extends over 14 amino acids. With 6 bases removed from V and 6 bases from J, the gap between germline ends came to 15 bases. Per the germline V gene, CDR1 is MDHEN and CDR2 is SYDVKM. Here the CDR3 reads CASSHRQEANEQFF. In nucleotides, the CDR3 is TGTGCCAGCAGCCATAGACAGGAAGCCAATGAGCAGTTCTTC. The full variable domain, completed using reference TRBV28 and TRBJ2-1, is DVKVTQSSRYLVKRTGEKVFLECVQDMDHENMFWYRQDPGLGLRLIYFSYDVKMKEKGDIPEGYSVSREKKERFSLILESASTNQTSMYLCASSHRQEANEQFFGPGTRLTVL.

This clonotype was counted a single time. This may be a read error, as it is one base from a much larger clone. The chain couples TRBV6-2 or TRBV6-3 to TRBJ2-3; D may be TRBD2 (5 bases). The CDR3 extends over 17 amino acids. Germline-derived CDR1 and CDR2 are MNHEY and SVGEGT. With 4 bases removed from V and 4 bases from J, the gap between germline ends came to 21 bases. The CDR3 sequence is CASSSDYPAVVADTQYF. CDR3 in DNA: TGTGCCAGCAGTTCTGACTACCCGGCGGTAGTTGCAGATACGCAGTATTTT.

CDR3 protein: CASSVDLGEGTDTQYF. In DNA form, the CDR3 reads TGTGCCAGCAGCGTAGATTTAGGGGAAGGCACAGATACGCAGTATTTT. The chain employs TRBV9 and TRBJ2-3, with D possibly being TRBD1 (5 bases). There are 16 residues in the CDR3. V lost 0 bases, J lost 1 base, and 12 bases lay in between. Germline CDR1 is SGDLS and CDR2 is YYNGEE. Looking up the rest from reference TRBV9 and TRBJ2-3 gives the full variable domain: DSGVTQTPKHLITATGQRVTLRCSPRSGDLSVYWYQQSLDQGLQFLIQYYNGEERAKGNILERFSAQQFPDLHSELNLSSLELGDSALYFCASSVDLGEGTDTQYFGPGTRLTVL.

The chain joins TRBV2 to TRBJ2-3; 9 bases match TRBD2. Per germline, CDR1 SNHLY and CDR2 FYNNEI. The CDR3 length is 16 residues. V lost 7 bases to trimming and J lost 8 bases; unmatched junction nucleotides: 16. Here the CDR3 DNA reads TGTGCCAGCACCGAAAGAACCCTGGCTAGCGGGGTTACGCAGTATTTT. Translated: CASTERTLASGVTQYF.

The table lists this clonotype with a few counts. The genes are TRBV18 and TRBJ2-2, with a weak D call TRBD1 (5 bases). Trimming stripped 0 bases from V and 4 bases from J, with 9 bases between. Germline CDR1 KGHSH, CDR2 LQKENI. CDR3 length: 15 residues. Here the CDR3 reads CASSPPGLTTGELFF. Written as DNA, the CDR3 is TGTGCCAGCTCACCACCGGGGCTAACCACCGGGGAGCTGTTTTTT.